Listed below are T cell receptor beta chains from one sample, sequenced in a study of OX40 agonist ivuxolimab in advanced cancers. Profiling relied on immunoSEQ multiplex PCR, and the TCRdb table lists in-frame clones only, not all of them. Of tens of thousands of clones listed, 80% to 90% are singletons. Sequencing was performed on CD4+ or CD8+ T cells sorted from blood, taken in a trial of the OX40 agonist ivuxolimab. The receptors were sampled from an adult with an advanced solid tumor such as melanoma, head and neck, liver or kidney cancer. CDR3s include the opening cysteine and the closing phenylalanine or tryptophan. The order of the fields is CDR3 length, V gene, clone size, D gene, J gene, CDR3 DNA, CDR3 protein. A D gene is named only where the DNA matches it firmly. Rows give clone size only sometimes, using once, few, many, or a class for an expanded clone.

>14|TRBV19|NA|TRBD1|TRBJ1-1
TGTGCCAGTAGTATCCGGGACAGGTTTCCTGAAGCTTTCTTT
CASSIRDRFPEAFF
>14|TRBV7-3|NA|TRBD1|TRBJ1-2
TGTGCCAGCAGCTTAGGGACAGAACCCTATGGCTACACCTTC
CASSLGTEPYGYTF
>13|TRBV27|once|NA|TRBJ1-2
TGTGCCAGCAGTTTCAACAGGGACTATGGCTACACCTTC
CASSFNRDYGYTF
>13|TRBV27|NA|NA|TRBJ2-7
TGTGCCAGCAGTTTAACCGGAACCTACGAGCAGTACTTC
CASSLTGTYEQYF
>13|TRBV6-6|NA|NA|TRBJ2-1
TGCGCCAGCAGTTACTCGACAAACAATGAGCAGTTCTTC
CASSYSTNNEQFF
>12|TRBV19|NA|TRBD1|TRBJ2-7
TGTGCCAGTACAGGGGGCACCTACGAGCAGTACTTC
CASTGGTYEQYF
>14|TRBV19|NA|NA|TRBJ1-5
TGTGCCAGTAACCCGGGCAGGGGAAATCAGCCCCAGCATTTT
CASNPGRGNQPQHF
>13|TRBV27|NA|NA|TRBJ1-1
TGTGCCAGCAGCCTGGGAGGGTTTTCTGAAGCTTTCTTT
CASSLGGFSEAFF
>15|TRBV5-1|NA|NA|TRBJ2-7
TGCGCCAGCAGCTTGGCGGGCAGGGAGGTCCACGAGCAGTACTTC
CASSLAGREVHEQYF
>14|TRBV9|NA|NA|TRBJ1-3
TGTGCCAGCAGCGTAGCTACTTCGGGAAACACCATATATTTT
CASSVATSGNTIYF
>10|TRBV29-1|NA|NA|TRBJ2-5
TGCAGCGTTGTGCGAGAGACCCAGTACTTC
CSVVRETQYF
>13|TRBV11-2|NA|NA|TRBJ2-3
TGTGCCAGCAGCCCCCCTAGCACAGATACGCAGTATTTT
CASSPPSTDTQYF
>14|TRBV27|NA|NA|TRBJ1-2
TGTGCCAGCAGTTTAACCCCTCTGAACTATGGCTACACCTTC
CASSLTPLNYGYTF
>16|TRBV28|NA|TRBD1|TRBJ1-5
TGTGCCAGCAGCAAGGACAGGGGGCGATTGGATCAGCCCCAGCATTTT
CASSKDRGRLDQPQHF
>15|TRBV5-1|NA|TRBD2|TRBJ2-7
TGCGCCAGCAGCTTGAGAGCGGGGGGACCCTACGAGCAGTACTTC
CASSLRAGGPYEQYF
>13|TRBV19|NA|TRBD2|TRBJ2-1
TGTGCCAGTAGTATCGGGACTAAAAATGAGCAGTTCTTC
CASSIGTKNEQFF
>16|TRBV6-4|once|NA|TRBJ2-3
TGTGCCAGCAGCGAAAACAGGGTCCTCGACACAGATACGCAGTATTTT
CASSENRVLDTDTQYF
>14|TRBV28|NA|NA|TRBJ2-3
TGTGCCAGCAACCACCATCCTAGCACAGATACGCAGTATTTT
CASNHHPSTDTQYF
>15|TRBV27|NA|NA|TRBJ2-7
TGTGCCAGCAGTTGGGTGGCGGGGAGCTCCTACGAGCAGTACTTC
CASSWVAGSSYEQYF
>14|TRBV5-1|NA|NA|TRBJ2-7
TGCGCCGCCCCCGTGAGGGCTAAAACCTACGAGCAGTACTTC
CAAPVRAKTYEQYF
>16|TRBV29-1|NA|TRBD1|TRBJ1-2
TGCAGCGTTGAAGAAGGTGGGACAGGGGATTACTATGGCTACACCTTC
CSVEEGGTGDYYGYTF
>13|TRBV27|NA|NA|TRBJ1-5
TGTGCCAGCAGCCTGGGGGGGATAGGGCCCCAGCATTTT
CASSLGGIGPQHF
>12|TRBV11-2|NA|NA|TRBJ2-5
TGTGCCAGCAGCTTATCTCGGGAGACCCAGTACTTC
CASSLSRETQYF
>18|TRBV29-1|NA|TRBD2|TRBJ2-3
TGCAGCGTTGAAGGCTCCAGGTTCCAGCGGGAGGGCCCTGATACGCAGTATTTT
CSVEGSRFQREGPDTQYF
>15|TRBV9|NA|NA|TRBJ2-7
TGTGCCAGCAGCGTAGACGCCGGGATGGACCACGAGCAGTACTTC
CASSVDAGMDHEQYF
>15|TRBV6-5|NA|TRBD2|TRBJ2-7
TGTGCCAGCAGCTACCGAGCGGGAGGTACCTACGAGCAGTACTTC
CASSYRAGGTYEQYF
>16|TRBV13|NA|TRBD2|TRBJ2-3
TGTGCCAGCAGCTTAGGACTAGCGGGTAGCACAGATACGCAGTATTTT
CASSLGLAGSTDTQYF
>14|TRBV7-9|NA|TRBD1|TRBJ1-1
TGTGCCAGCAGCCCTCCAGGGGGCTGGACTGAAGCTTTCTTT
CASSPPGGWTEAFF
>15|TRBV7-9|NA|TRBD1|TRBJ2-3
TGTGCCAGCAGCTCACGGACAGGATCTGAAGATACGCAGTATTTT
CASSSRTGSEDTQYF
>12|TRBV30|NA|NA|TRBJ2-7
TGTGCCTGGAGTGTCGTTAGCTACGAGCAGTACTTC
CAWSVVSYEQYF
>13|TRBV29-1|NA|TRBD1|TRBJ2-2
TGCAGCGTGACAGGGCCGAACACCGGGGAGCTGTTTTTT
CSVTGPNTGELFF
>16|TRBV9|once|TRBD1|TRBJ1-2
TGTGCCAGCAGCTCTAGGGGACAGGGACTTAACTATGGCTACACCTTC
CASSSRGQGLNYGYTF
>13|TRBV27|NA|NA|TRBJ1-5
TGTGCCAGCAGTTTAGGGGAAAATCAGCCCCAGCATTTT
CASSLGENQPQHF
>16|TRBV7-2|NA|TRBD2|TRBJ2-1
TGTGCCAGCAGCCCCAACCTAGCGGGGACGTACAATGAGCAGTTCTTC
CASSPNLAGTYNEQFF
>15|TRBV10-1|NA|NA|TRBJ1-3
TGCGCCAGCAGTGCCGGACAGCTCTCTGGAAACACCATATATTTT
CASSAGQLSGNTIYF
>17|TRBV11-2|NA|TRBD1|TRBJ2-2
TGTGCCAGCAGCTTACAGGGCGACAGGGTCGCATCCGGGGAGCTGTTTTTT
CASSLQGDRVASGELFF
>15|TRBV6-4|large|TRBD1|TRBJ1-1
TGTGCCAGCAGAGGGACAGGGGAATCTGGGACTGAAGCTTTCTTT
CASRGTGESGTEAFF
>12|TRBV6-1|NA|NA|TRBJ2-7
TGTGCCAGCAGTGAAAGGGGGTACGAGCAGTACTTC
CASSERGYEQYF
>14|TRBV19|NA|NA|TRBJ2-7
TGTGCCAGTACCTTTACAGGGAGCTCCTACGAGCAGTACTTC
CASTFTGSSYEQYF
>14|TRBV25-1|once|TRBD1|TRBJ2-7
TGTGCCAGCAGTGAATATGAGACAGGGTACGAGCAGTACTTC
CASSEYETGYEQYF
>17|TRBV19|once|NA|TRBJ2-1
TGTGCCAGTAGTATAGGCGTGGTCAGCAGCTCCTACAATGAGCAGTTCTTC
CASSIGVVSSSYNEQFF
>12|TRBV14|NA|NA|TRBJ2-3
TGTGCCAGCAGCCCCATTGGGGATACGCAGTATTTT
CASSPIGDTQYF
>14|TRBV7-8|NA|TRBD1|TRBJ2-2
TGTGCCAGCAGCAGTACGACAGGGTTCGGGGAGCTGTTTTTT
CASSSTTGFGELFF
>14|TRBV28|NA|NA|TRBJ1-1
TGTGCCAGCAGTTCCCCCGGGGGCGGGACTGAAGCTTTCTTT
CASSSPGGGTEAFF
>14|TRBV5-1|many|NA|TRBJ2-7
TGCGCCAGCAGCGCCTCCGGGACTCTCTACGAGCAGTACTTC
CASSASGTLYEQYF
>15|TRBV7-8|NA|NA|TRBJ1-1
TGTGCCAGCAGCCCCATGGAGGGGGTTGATAGAGGAGCTTTCTTT
CASSPMEGVDRGAFF
>17|TRBV7-2|NA|NA|TRBJ1-5
TGTGTCAGCAGCCACCGCAGGGGCGAAGGTAGCAATCAGCCCCAGCATTTT
CVSSHRRGEGSNQPQHF
>14|TRBV19|NA|TRBD1|TRBJ1-5
TGTGCCAGTAGCCTCGGACAGGGGAATCAGCCCCAGCATTTT
CASSLGQGNQPQHF
>14|TRBV9|once|NA|TRBJ1-6
TGTGCCAGCAGCTCCGGGACGGGGAATTCACCCCTCCACTTT
CASSSGTGNSPLHF
>14|TRBV4-1|once|NA|TRBJ1-5
TGCGCCAGCAGCCAAAGCCCGGGAAGTCAGCCCCAGCATTTT
CASSQSPGSQPQHF
>16|TRBV5-6|NA|NA|TRBJ2-1
TGTGCCAGCAGCTTGTGGTTTTCTGGACAAGGGACCGAGCAGTTCTTC
CASSLWFSGQGTEQFF
>16|TRBV7-8|NA|NA|TRBJ1-2
TGTGCCAGCAGCTTAACCCAAATTGACAGGTCCTATGGCTACACCTTC
CASSLTQIDRSYGYTF
>14|TRBV4-1|NA|TRBD2|TRBJ2-7
TGCGCCAGCAGCCTCCCGGGGGGCTCCTACGAGCAGTACTTC
CASSLPGGSYEQYF
>13|TRBV10-3|NA|NA|TRBJ2-5
TGTGCCATCAGTGAGAGTCAGGGGGAGACCCAGTACTTC
CAISESQGETQYF
>14|TRBV13|few|NA|TRBJ1-1
TGTGCCAGCAGCCCCTTCACGGGGAACACTGAAGCTTTCTTT
CASSPFTGNTEAFF
>15|TRBV2|once|NA|TRBJ2-5
TGTGCCAGCAGTGAAGGACCGACAGGGAGGGAGACCCAGTACTTC
CASSEGPTGRETQYF
>12|TRBV30|NA|TRBD1|TRBJ2-2
TGTGCCTACCAGACAGGGTCCGGGGAGCTGTTTTTT
CAYQTGSGELFF